These 20 T cell receptor beta chains share one sample of origin, sequenced in a study of cytomegalovirus exposure and HLA in healthy donors. A multiplex PCR was run with 60 Vbeta primers and 13 Jbeta primers. Measured with immunoSEQ multiplex PCR; TCRdb has only the in-frame clones, and not every one. In the table there are more than 95,000 clones, 17% of which are singletons. Sequencing was carried out using PBMCs. The receptor source for this set is a female donor in good health and CMV-seropositive.

The chain links TRBV2 to TRBJ2-7; D is unclear. V was clipped by 6 bases and J by 6 bases, with 12 bases between them. The germline gives CDR1 SNHLY, CDR2 FYNNEI. The CDR3 consists of 12 residues. CDR3 nucleotide sequence: TGTGCCAGCAGGCCCCCAAGCCCCGAGCAGTACTTC. Its protein product is CASRPPSPEQYF.

V is TRBV30 and J is TRBJ2-7; the D gene is possibly TRBD1 (6 bases). V was pared by 1 base and J by 2 bases, with 6 bases between. Germline values: CDR1 GTSNPN, CDR2 SVGIG (reference sequence). The CDR3 covers 12 residues. CDR3 protein: CAWSGGPYEQYF. CDR3 in DNA: TGTGCCTGGAGTGGGGGGCCCTACGAGCAGTACTTC.

The sample holds a few counts of this clone. The V gene is TRBV6-5, the J gene TRBJ1-2; TRBD1 matches at 9 bases. The CDR3 has 15 residues. Germline V gives CDR1 MNHEY, CDR2 SVGAGI. Trimming cost V 6 bases and J 8 bases; bases outside gene matches: 13. The DNA of the CDR3 is TGTGCCAGCAGCCGCCTTTTCGGGACAGGGTTAGGCTACACCTTC. Its translation is CASSRLFGTGLGYTF.

This rearrangement joins TRBV10-3 to TRBJ1-2; D is unresolved. V was shortened by 0 bases and J by 6 bases, with 11 bases between the two germline ends. Germline assignment: CDR1 ENHRY and CDR2 SYGVKD. This CDR3 region has 14 residues. Here the CDR3 reads CAISESNSQNGYTF. The CDR3 nucleotides are TGTGCCATCAGTGAGTCCAACAGCCAGAATGGCTACACCTTC.

This clone occurred a few times. The genes are TRBV6-5 and TRBJ2-7, with D maybe TRBD2 (5 bases). Germline V gene data show CDR1 as MNHEY and CDR2 as SVGAGI. The CDR3 totals 15 residues. V was cut by 6 bases and J by 5 bases, with 20 bases left in between. The CDR3: CASRAGMKGANEQYF. The CDR3 coding sequence is TGTGCCAGCAGGGCTGGGATGAAGGGAGCGAACGAGCAGTACTTC.

Only a few counts were recorded for this clone. The chain couples TRBV30 to TRBJ1-1; TRBD1 matches at 9 bases. The CDR3 is 14 amino acids. Looked up from germline, CDR1 is GTSNPN and CDR2 is SVGIG (reference sequence). V trimming: 1 base; J trimming: 4 bases; junction bases outside the gene matches: 4. For the CDR3, the DNA is TGTGCCTGGAGTGAAGGACAGGGGAGCACTGAAGCTTTCTTT. This translates into CAWSEGQGSTEAFF.

The J gene is TRBJ2-7, the V gene TRBV27, with D possibly TRBD1 on 6 matching bases. Deletions cut 6 bases from V and 5 bases from J, with 23 bases between. CDR1 and CDR2 from the germline V gene are MNHEY and SMNVEV (reference sequence). The CDR3 consists of 16 residues. CDR3 residues: CASRPTTGTGVNEQYF. The CDR3 DNA follows: TGTGCCAGCAGACCGACTACAGGGACGGGCGTGAACGAGCAGTACTTC.

Only a few counts were recorded for this clone. The V gene is TRBV5-1, the J gene TRBJ1-3; 7 bases are a match to TRBD1. The CDR3 consists of 16 residues. J was trimmed by 1 base and V by 2 bases; bases with no gene match: 6. Germline CDR1 and CDR2: SGHRS and YFSETQ. The CDR3 loop reads CASSLNRGLSGNTIYF. In DNA, the CDR3 is TGCGCCAGCAGCTTAAACAGGGGCTTATCTGGAAACACCATATATTTT.

The chain couples TRBV28 to TRBJ2-7, with 11 bases aligning to TRBD1. Germline CDR1 MDHEN, CDR2 SYDVKM. The CDR3 covers 18 residues. With 5 bases clipped from V and 9 bases from J, the junction kept 21 bases outside the gene matches. In DNA, the CDR3 is TGTGCCAGCAGTCCGTTACCCTCGGACAGGGGGCTGTCCCGAGTGCAGTACTTC. Its protein product is CASSPLPSDRGLSRVQYF.

The chain joins TRBV2 to TRBJ2-1; 11 nucleotides align to TRBD2. Trimming at V came to 2 bases and at J to 7 bases, leaving 10 bases not matched to a gene. The CDR3 is 17 residues long. The germline V gene encodes CDR1 SNHLY and CDR2 FYNNEI. CDR3 in DNA: TGTGCCAGCAGTGAACGGGTAGCGGGAGGGCCGAGAAATGAGCAGTTCTTC. Protein: CASSERVAGGPRNEQFF.

The chain links TRBV15 to TRBJ1-4; no reliable D call. CDR3 size: 15 residues. Germline lookup yields CDR1 LNHNV and CDR2 YYDKDF (reference sequence). V lost 1 base and J 7 bases, leaving 13 bases between the germline ends. The DNA of the CDR3 is TGTGCCACCAGCAGAGTTACAGCCGTAGGTGAAAAACTGTTTTTT. Its translation: CATSRVTAVGEKLFF.

The rearrangement uses TRBV7-9 and TRBJ2-1; D is uncertain. Germline CDR1 reads SEHNR; CDR2 reads FQNEAQ (reference sequence). The CDR3 has 11 amino acids. Trimming left V 2 bases short and J 9 bases short, with 5 bases between. CDR3 coding DNA: TGTGCCAGCAGCTTAAGCGTTGAGCAGTTCTTC. Its translation is CASSLSVEQFF.

This chain connects TRBV5-5 to TRBJ1-2; unclear D gene. V gave up 3 bases and J gave up 4 bases, with 7 bases separating them. Germline CDR1 is SGHKS and CDR2 is YYEKEE (reference sequence). The CDR3 sequence is 12 residues long. The CDR3 is CASSWRFYGYTF. In nucleotides, the CDR3 is TGTGCCAGCAGCTGGCGGTTCTATGGCTACACCTTC.

This clone was seen only a few times. This sequence joins TRBV4-1 and TRBJ2-1, with 7 bases fitting TRBD2. Trimming at V came to 1 base and at J to 3 bases, leaving 12 bases not matched to a gene. The germline gives CDR1 MGHRA, CDR2 YSYEKL. CDR3 length equals 18 residues. The CDR3 spells CASSQGWSETSFYNEQFF. The CDR3 nucleotides are TGCGCCAGCAGCCAAGGATGGTCTGAGACTAGCTTCTACAATGAGCAGTTCTTC.

This chain links TRBV10-3 with TRBJ1-5, with D perhaps matching TRBD1 (6 bases). Trimming removed 10 bases from V and 3 bases from J, with 10 bases in between. The CDR3 is made up of 12 amino acids. From germline, CDR1 is ENHRY and CDR2 SYGVKD. The CDR3 loop reads CATWDNNQPQHF. In DNA form, the CDR3 reads TGTGCCACCTGGGACAACAATCAGCCCCAGCATTTT.

The rearrangement joins TRBV5-1 to TRBJ2-1, with D maybe TRBD1 (5 bases). The CDR3 spans 16 residues. Germline CDR1 SGHRS, CDR2 YFSETQ. With 0 bases removed from V and 5 bases from J, the gap between germline ends came to 15 bases. The CDR3 loop is CASSLEGFWGNNEQFF. The CDR3 region has the DNA TGCGCCAGCAGCTTGGAGGGGTTTTGGGGCAACAATGAGCAGTTCTTC.

In this sample, this clone turned up a few times. The V and J genes are TRBV7-9 and TRBJ1-2; D unclear. V was clipped by 0 bases and J by 2 bases, with 10 bases between them. This CDR3 spans 15 amino acids. The germline CDR1 and CDR2 sequences are SEHNR and FQNEAQ (reference sequence). The CDR3 sequence: CASSLASLENYGYTF. CDR3 coding DNA: TGTGCCAGCAGCTTAGCGTCGTTAGAAAACTATGGCTACACCTTC.

In nucleotides, the CDR3 is TGCGCCAGCAGCCAAGAGGTGGGTCGCAGGATAAGCTCCTACGAGCAGTACTTC. This sequence encodes CASSQEVGRRISSYEQYF. This rearrangement joins TRBV4-1 to TRBJ2-7; D gene uncertain. The ends were cut back, 0 bases at V and 0 bases at J, with 18 bases in the middle. There are 18 residues in the CDR3. Germline V gives CDR1 MGHRA, CDR2 YSYEKL.

In this sample, this clone turned up a few times. The chain has TRBV29-1 and TRBJ2-1; possibly TRBD2 for D (6 bases). Trimming removed 4 bases at V and 1 base at J, with 20 bases between. CDR3 length: 17 residues. The germline CDR1 and CDR2 sequences are SQVTM and ANQGSEA. CDR3 DNA: TGCAGCGTTGGCCCCCCCCCAGGGAGGCATTCCTACAATGAGCAGTTCTTC. Its translation is CSVGPPPGRHSYNEQFF.

This clone was counted a few times. The rearrangement uses TRBV2 and TRBJ2-5, with 7 bases aligning to TRBD1. From germline, CDR1 is SNHLY and CDR2 FYNNEI. V was clipped by 3 bases and J by 6 bases; unmatched bases: 7. The CDR3 is made up of 14 amino acids. CDR3 DNA: TGTGCCAGCAGTGATGTCAGGGGGATGAAGACCCAGTACTTC. This encodes CASSDVRGMKTQYF.